This T cell receptor beta chain was retrieved from a study of blood T cell repertoires in COVID-19. Study overall: Samples taken during acute and convalescent COVID-19 were collected in the United States, Italy and Spain.

Those who participated ranged in age from roughly 18 to 95 years and resided in about 24 US areas. Cohort 3 recovery required two negative PCRs, clearance, or symptom resolution. Original handling: Amplified reference gene primers provided the basis for estimating nucleated cell counts. The table came from immunoSEQ multiplex PCR; TCRdb's copy has only in-frame clones and leaves some out. That table gives V, J and clone size, and the DNA gave D and trimming. The sample holds about 320,000 clones, about 89% seen once. This TCR was sampled from a man aged 55 to 70 who had recovered from COVID-19. Sequenced input: PBMCs or T cells enriched from blood (not recorded which).

CDR3: CASSLGQQLTGELFF. CDR3 nucleotides: TGCGCCAGCAGCCTGGGACAACAACTAACCGGGGAGCTGTTTTTT. The V and J genes are TRBV4-1 and TRBJ2-2, with D perhaps TRBD1 (6 bases). Germline lookup yields CDR1 MGHRA and CDR2 YSYEKL. The CDR3 runs 15 residues. The V and J ends lost 4 bases and 5 bases respectively, with 14 bases between them.